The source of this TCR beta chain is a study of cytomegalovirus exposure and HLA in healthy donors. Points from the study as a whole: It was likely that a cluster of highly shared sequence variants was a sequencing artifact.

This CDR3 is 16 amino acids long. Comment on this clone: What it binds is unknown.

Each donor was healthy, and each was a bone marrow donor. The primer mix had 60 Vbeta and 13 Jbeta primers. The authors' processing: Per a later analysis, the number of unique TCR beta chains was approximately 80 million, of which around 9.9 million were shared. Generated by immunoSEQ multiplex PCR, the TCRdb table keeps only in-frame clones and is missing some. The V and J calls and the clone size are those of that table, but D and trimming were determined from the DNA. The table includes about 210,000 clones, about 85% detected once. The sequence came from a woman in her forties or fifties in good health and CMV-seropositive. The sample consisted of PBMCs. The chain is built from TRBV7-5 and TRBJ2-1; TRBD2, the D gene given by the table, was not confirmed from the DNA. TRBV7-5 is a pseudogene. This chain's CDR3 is CARSPSRDLAYNEQFF. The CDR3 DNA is TGTGCCAGAAGCCCCTCCCGGGACTTAGCCTACAATGAGCAGTTCTTC.